These 26 T cell receptor beta chains originate from one sample sequenced in a study of early T cells in non-severe SARS-CoV-2 infection. TCRdb used MiXCR to reprocess the 5' RACE reads, holding one entry per CDR3 protein. The sample includes roughly 40,000 distinct CDR3 sequences, about 5.9% seen only once; the top ten take more than 7.5%. This specimen consisted of whole blood, obtained at baseline. These receptors were taken from an adult who was a healthcare worker with PCR-confirmed SARS-CoV-2 infection or an uninfected control (not recorded which).

Many counts were recorded for this clonotype. The chain recombines TRBV5-4 with TRBJ2-1; 8 bases are shared with TRBD1. V lost 4 bases to trimming and J lost 1 base; unmatched junction nucleotides: 7. CDR3 size: 16 residues. CDR1 is SGHNT, CDR2 YYREEE, per germline (reference sequence). CDR3 amino acids: CASSAGTGRSYNEQFF. The CDR3 nucleotides read TGTGCCAGCAGCGCCGGGACAGGAAGATCCTACAATGAGCAGTTCTTC.

V is TRBV2 and J is TRBJ1-1; D may be TRBD1 (6 bases). Germline V lookup: CDR1 SNHLY, CDR2 FYNNEI. CDR3 length: 12 residues. The V end was cut by 4 bases, the J end by 6 bases, with 9 bases between. The DNA for the CDR3 is TGTGCCAGCAGTGCAAGGGGGTCTGAAGCTTTCTTT. Translated: CASSARGSEAFF.

About this clonotype itself: A clone one base away is much larger, so this may be a read error. As the CDR3 is not closed by the conserved phenylalanine or tryptophan, this likely results from a read error. The gene calls are TRBV20-1 and TRBJ2-7; D possibly corresponds to TRBD1 (6 bases). Trimming shortened V by 0 bases and J by 2 bases, and 14 bases separated the two germline ends. This CDR3 spans 15 amino acids. Germline assignment: CDR1 DFQATT and CDR2 SNEGSKA (reference sequence). CDR3 sequence (DNA): TGCAGTGCTAGAGATAGGCAGGGGATCCCCTACGAGCAGTACTCC. The encoded protein is CSARDRQGIPYEQYS.

This clonotype has only a few counts. The rearrangement joins TRBV27 to TRBJ1-5; D remains unclear. CDR1 and CDR2 from the germline V gene are MNHEY and SMNVEV (reference sequence). This CDR3 has 13 amino acids. Trimming pared 3 bases from V and 4 bases from J, leaving 7 bases between. This CDR3 reads CASSFVGNQPQHF. CDR3 nucleotide sequence: TGTGCCAGCAGTTTCGTGGGTAATCAGCCCCAGCATTTT.

The rearrangement links TRBV21-1 to TRBJ1-5; TRBD1 was called by the table and not checked on the DNA. TRBV21-1 is given as a pseudogene. The length of the CDR3 is 16 residues. The CDR3 sequence is CASSKRRGQGNQPQHF. DNA of the CDR3: TGTGCCAGCAGCAAACGGAGGGGACAGGGCAATCAGCCCCAGCATTTT.

This clonotype was seen many times. V gene TRBV10-1 combines with J gene TRBJ2-2; D is uncertain. In germline, CDR1 is WNHNN, CDR2 SYGVQD (reference sequence). With 2 bases removed from V and 8 bases from J, the gap between germline ends came to 6 bases. This CDR3 comprises 12 residues. The DNA of the CDR3 is TGCGCCAGCAGTGAGAGGGCAGGGGAGCTGTTTTTT. It encodes CASSERAGELFF.

By its share, this clonotype is medium-sized. The CDR3 nucleotides read TGTGCCAGCAGCGCCCAACTAGCGGGGGGTACAGATACGCAGTATTTT. Its protein product is CASSAQLAGGTDTQYF. This chain links TRBV11-2 with TRBJ2-3; 12 bases line up with TRBD2. The CDR3 length is 16 residues. The V gene's germline CDR1 is SGHAT and CDR2 FQNNGV. With 5 bases clipped from V and 3 bases from J, the junction kept 6 bases outside the gene matches.

This clonotype was detected ten times or more. The chain uses TRBV5-5 and TRBJ1-1; tentatively, D is TRBD1 (6 bases). CDR1 is SGHKS, CDR2 YYEKEE, per germline (reference sequence). The germline V and J ends were trimmed by 1 base and 0 bases, with 10 bases remaining between them. The CDR3 has 15 residues. CDR3 loop: CASSLSPGVNTEAFF. CDR3 bases: TGTGCCAGCAGCTTGAGTCCAGGGGTGAACACTGAAGCTTTCTTT.

This clonotype was found a few times. One end of the junction fails to match germline, which may point to a read error. The V call is TRBV7-9, the J call TRBJ1-2; 10 bases are a match to TRBD1. The germline gives CDR1 SEHNR, CDR2 FQNEAQ (reference sequence). The CDR3 runs 17 residues. The chain's CDR3 is CATSPIPGTGDSYGYTF. The CDR3 coding sequence is TGTGCCACCAGCCCGATTCCCGGGACAGGGGACAGCTATGGCTACACCTTC.

V gene TRBV3-1 combines with J gene TRBJ1-5; no clear D gene. CDR1 and CDR2 from the germline V gene are LGHDT and YNNKEL (reference sequence). The V and J ends lost 3 bases and 0 bases respectively, with 9 bases between them. There are 15 residues in the CDR3. CDR3 nucleotides: TGTGCCAGCAGCCAGCCGCAGGATAGCAATCAGCCCCAGCATTTT. Amino acid sequence: CASSQPQDSNQPQHF.

This clonotype was recorded a few times. The chain uses TRBV5-4 and TRBJ1-2, with D uncertain. The CDR3 length is 11 residues. In germline, CDR1 is SGHNT, CDR2 YYREEE (reference sequence). V was cut by 2 bases and J by 5 bases, with 4 bases left in between. CDR3 sequence (DNA): TGTGCCAGCAGCTTAGGATATGGCTACACCTTC. As protein: CASSLGYGYTF.

On this clonotype: A much larger clonotype is one base distant, so this may be a read error. No conserved phenylalanine or tryptophan ends this CDR3, so it is likely a read error. V gene TRBV20-1 combines with J gene TRBJ1-3; D remains ambiguous. V dropped 0 bases and J dropped 4 bases, with 7 bases sitting between them. Germline loops: CDR1 DFQATT, CDR2 SNEGSKA (reference sequence). The CDR3 sequence is 13 residues long. This CDR3 reads CSARDLNGNTIYI. DNA for the CDR3: TGCAGTGCTAGAGATCTGAACGGAAACACCATATATATT.

This clonotype was seen repeatedly, ten times or more. V gene TRBV12-3 or TRBV12-4 combines with J gene TRBJ2-1; D remains ambiguous. The CDR3 runs 14 residues. V shed 1 base and J shed 9 bases, with 13 bases lying between them. The CDR3 nucleotides read TGTGCCAGCAGTTTAGGGCAGCGTTGGACTGAGCAGTTCTTC. This sequence encodes CASSLGQRWTEQFF.

This clonotype is termed medium-sized (0.01 to 0.1%). The V gene is TRBV7-6, the J gene TRBJ2-3, with D maybe TRBD1 (5 bases). The CDR3 consists of 17 residues. V dropped 6 bases and J dropped 0 bases, with 19 bases sitting between them. The germline V gene has CDR1 SGHVS and CDR2 FNYEAQ. The CDR3 loop is CASSHRDGATSTDTQYF. CDR3 sequence (DNA): TGTGCCAGCAGTCACCGAGATGGGGCAACTAGCACAGATACGCAGTATTTT.

This clonotype was counted many times. The chain has TRBV15 and TRBJ1-1; D remains ambiguous. This CDR3 region has 15 residues. Germline V gene data show CDR1 as LNHNV and CDR2 as YYDKDF (reference sequence). The germline V and J ends were trimmed by 3 bases and 0 bases, with 11 bases remaining between them. The CDR3 protein is CATSRDRAMNTEAFF. The CDR3 DNA reads as TGTGCCACCAGCAGGGACCGAGCCATGAACACTGAAGCTTTCTTT. The full variable domain, with the rest looked up from reference TRBV15 and TRBJ1-1, is DAMVIQNPRYQVTQFGKPVTLSCSQTLNHNVMYWYQQKSSQAPKLLFHYYDKDFNNEADTPDNFQSRRPNTSFCFLDIRSPGLGDTAMYLCATSRDRAMNTEAFFGQGTRLTVV.

At least ten counts were recorded for this clonotype. V usage is TRBV30 and J usage is TRBJ1-5, with TRBD1 identical over 7 bases. CDR1 GTSNPN and CDR2 SVGIG come from the germline V gene (reference sequence). V lost 4 bases and J lost 0; bases outside the gene matches: 6. CDR3 length: 15 residues. For the CDR3, the DNA is TGTGCCTGGACTCAACAGGGGCATAGCAATCAGCCCCAGCATTTT. Translation gives CAWTQQGHSNQPQHF.

This CDR3 reads CASSSRGLPNTGELFF. Written as DNA, the CDR3 is TGCGCCAGCAGCTCCAGGGGGCTGCCGAACACCGGGGAGCTGTTTTTT. This chain uses TRBV5-1 with TRBJ2-2; 8 nucleotides agree with TRBD1. V gave up 3 bases and J gave up 0 bases; unmatched junction bases: 4. The CDR3 extends over 16 amino acids. Germline V gene sequence: CDR1 SGHRS, CDR2 YFSETQ.

This clonotype was seen many times. The rearrangement links TRBV20-1 to TRBJ2-7, with no clear D. There are 14 residues in the CDR3. Germline CDR1 and CDR2: DFQATT and SNEGSKA (reference sequence). V shed 1 base and J shed 2 bases, with 12 bases lying between them. As DNA, the CDR3 is TGCAGTGCTAGAGTCCCTAGTCCCCCCTACGAGCAGTACTTC. This sequence encodes CSARVPSPPYEQYF.

This clonotype showed up just a few times. This chain joins TRBV7-2 and TRBJ2-2; D not certain. CDR3 size: 13 residues. Trimming stripped 2 bases from V and 7 bases from J, with 8 bases between. CDR1 and CDR2 (germline): SGHTA, FQGNSA. The CDR3 loop reads CASSLRSDGELFF. CDR3 bases: TGTGCCAGCAGCTTACGGTCGGACGGGGAGCTGTTTTTT.

This clonotype has ten or more counts. The gene calls are TRBV7-9 and TRBJ2-1; the match to TRBD2 covers 12 bases. V lost 5 bases, J lost 2 bases, and 4 bases stayed unmatched. This CDR3 is 16 amino acids long. The germline CDR1 and CDR2 sequences are SEHNR and FQNEAQ (reference sequence). Here the CDR3 DNA reads TGTGCCAGCAGCCGCTCTAGCGGGGGGGCCTACAATGAGCAGTTCTTC. Translating gives CASSRSSGGAYNEQFF.

This clonotype has a handful of counts. The chain couples TRBV6-4 to TRBJ2-1, with a tentative D call TRBD2 (5 bases). CDR1 and CDR2 (germline): MRHNA, SNTAGT. There are 14 residues in the CDR3. V was shortened by 5 bases and J by 4 bases, with 12 bases between the two germline ends. Written as DNA, the CDR3 is TGTGCCAGCAGTAGATCACTAGAGTACAATGAGCAGTTCTTC. Amino acid sequence: CASSRSLEYNEQFF.

The V and J genes are TRBV3-1 and TRBJ2-1, with D unresolved. The CDR3 loop spans 15 amino acids. Deletions cut 0 bases from V and 2 bases from J, with 8 bases between. The germline V gene has CDR1 LGHDT and CDR2 YNNKEL (reference sequence). CDR3 sequence (DNA): TGTGCCAGCAGCCAAGAGGGCGCCCCCTACAATGAGCAGTTCTTC. As protein: CASSQEGAPYNEQFF.

In this sample, this clonotype is medium-sized. The chain recombines TRBV19 with TRBJ2-5; 7 nucleotides match TRBD1. The germline gives CDR1 LNHDA, CDR2 SQIVND (reference sequence). V dropped 2 bases and J dropped 4; count of bases not matched to a gene: 1. The CDR3 is 13 residues long. The CDR3 bases are TGTGCCAGTAGTATAACAGGGGCAGAGACCCAGTACTTC. Its translation is CASSITGAETQYF.

This clonotype came up a few times. A read error may account for a junction end that differs from germline. The rearrangement joins TRBV27 to TRBJ2-5, with unresolved D. The germline CDR1 and CDR2 sequences are MNHEY and SMNVEV (reference sequence). The CDR3 consists of 15 residues. CDR3 protein: CASSLTVSIGETQYF. The CDR3 DNA reads as TGCGCCAGCAGTCTTACGGTATCGATAGGAGAGACCCAGTACTTC.

This clonotype was seen ten or more times. The V and J genes are TRBV28 and TRBJ2-7; 9 bases align to TRBD2. This CDR3 contains 15 residues. Germline CDR1 and CDR2: MDHEN and SYDVKM. Germline trimming cut 2 bases from V and 5 bases from J; bases unmatched to any gene: 7. The CDR3 loop is CASSLATSGQDEQYF. Written as DNA, the CDR3 is TGTGCCAGCAGTTTAGCGACTAGCGGACAGGACGAGCAGTACTTC.

This clonotype was seen repeatedly, ten times or more. V usage is TRBV7-6 and J usage is TRBJ1-5; D call uncertain. Deletions cut 1 base from V and 0 bases from J, with 7 bases between. Germline lookup yields CDR1 SGHVS and CDR2 FNYEAQ. The CDR3 spans 15 residues. The CDR3 loop is CASSLGQDSNQPQHF. The DNA for the CDR3 is TGTGCCAGCAGCTTAGGGCAGGATAGCAATCAGCCCCAGCATTTT.